What follows is one T cell receptor (beta chain) and its context. This sample is drawn from a study of OX40 agonist ivuxolimab in advanced cancers. V was pared by 2 bases and J by 9 bases, with 5 bases of the junction left unmatched. This CDR3 contains 13 residues. The germline V gene has CDR1 SGHNT and CDR2 YENEEA. The table came from immunoSEQ multiplex PCR; TCRdb's copy has only in-frame clones and leaves some out. The table has about 37,000 clones, around 81% seen once. This specimen was CD4+ or CD8+ T cells sorted from blood, taken in a trial of the OX40 agonist ivuxolimab. The sequence came from an adult with an advanced solid tumor such as melanoma, head and neck, liver or kidney cancer. The V and J genes are TRBV11-3 and TRBJ2-7; TRBD2 matches 9 bases. CDR3 residues: CASSLPGLARQYF. The CDR3 nucleotides read TGTGCCAGCAGCTTACCGGGACTAGCCAGGCAGTACTTC.